This T cell receptor (beta chain) was identified in a study of OX40 agonist ivuxolimab in advanced cancers. For the study at large: The patients got ivuxolimab, which is an agonistic anti-OX40 (CD134) antibody.

Remarks on this clone: Antigen unknown.

The V end was cut by 3 bases, the J end by 2 bases, with 17 bases between. This CDR3 is built from 17 residues. Germline CDR1 is ENHRY and CDR2 is SYGVKD. Study-level results: Among T cells, CD8+ cells averaged more expanded clones than CD4+ cells.

Some clones are missing from TCRdb's copy, which holds only in-frame ones; the method was immunoSEQ multiplex PCR. The table lists about 70,000 clones, about 89% of them singletons. This chain joins TRBV10-3 and TRBJ1-5; D might be TRBD1 (6 bases). This specimen consisted of CD4+ or CD8+ T cells sorted from blood, obtained in a trial of the OX40 agonist ivuxolimab. The clonotype was recovered from an adult with an advanced solid tumor such as melanoma, head and neck, liver or kidney cancer. Here the CDR3 DNA reads TGTGCCATCAGTGATTTCAACAGGGAGGGGGGCAATCAGCCCCAGCATTTT. It specifies CAISDFNREGGNQPQHF.